Below, 15 T cell receptor beta chains from the same sample are listed, as sequenced in a study of CD8 T cells in ankylosing spondylitis. MiXCR, run by TCRdb on the 5' RACE reads, gives a single entry per CDR3 protein. Here the sample spans roughly 64,000 distinct CDR3 sequences, over 5% being singletons. Material: synovial fluid, either unsorted or a sorted T cell fraction (not recorded which). The origin of the receptors is a male donor with ankylosing spondylitis.

This clonotype has at least ten counts. The V gene is TRBV7-3, the J gene TRBJ2-1; TRBD2 matches at 14 bases. The germline CDR1 and CDR2 sequences are SGHTA and FQGTGA. The CDR3 has 17 amino acids. J lost 9 bases, V lost 4 bases, and 11 bases had no gene match. Written as DNA, the CDR3 is TGTGCCAGCAGCTCTGGACTAGCGGGAGGTTTCACGGGTGAGCAGTTCTTC. Residues: CASSSGLAGGFTGEQFF. Variable domain in full (rest from reference TRBV7-3 and TRBJ2-1): GAGVSQTPSNKVTEKGKYVELRCDPISGHTALYWYRQSLGQGPEFLIYFQGTGAADDSGLPNDRFFAVRPEGSVSTLKIQRTERGDSAVYLCASSSGLAGGFTGEQFFGPGTRLTVL.

The genes are TRBV7-2 and TRBJ1-5, with TRBD1 as a possible D gene (5 bases). The germline CDR1 and CDR2 sequences are SGHTA and FQGNSA. The V and J ends lost 1 base and 5 bases respectively, with 9 bases between them. The CDR3 spans 14 residues. CDR3 sequence reads: CASSLGQGHQPQHF. CDR3 in DNA: TGTGCCAGCAGCTTAGGTCAGGGCCATCAGCCCCAGCATTTT.

This clonotype was observed at least ten times. The V call is TRBV9, the J call TRBJ2-1; a possible D gene is TRBD2 (5 bases). This CDR3 comprises 14 residues. Trimming left V 3 bases short and J 9 bases short, with 16 bases between. Per germline, CDR1 SGDLS and CDR2 YYNGEE. As DNA, the CDR3 is TGTGCCAGCAGCGGAGGACTGGGCTTCAGTGAGCAGTTCTTC. This sequence encodes CASSGGLGFSEQFF.

The chain couples TRBV7-2 to TRBJ1-2; no reliable D call. This CDR3 has 12 residues. Trimming shortened V by 3 bases and J by 2 bases, and 4 bases separated the two germline ends. Germline V CDR1 and CDR2: SGHTA, FQGNSA. The CDR3 here is CASSLPNYGYTF. The CDR3 coding sequence is TGTGCCAGCAGCTTGCCCAACTATGGCTACACCTTC.

This clonotype was observed a few times. This rearrangement joins TRBV10-3 to TRBJ2-3; 7 bases are a match to TRBD2. This CDR3 contains 16 residues. The V gene's germline CDR1 is ENHRY and CDR2 SYGVKD. V was clipped by 7 bases and J by 3 bases; unmatched bases: 13. The CDR3 DNA reads TGTGCCATCAAGGCTTGGGGGGAGGGCCCAACAGATACGCAGTATTTT. Translated: CAIKAWGEGPTDTQYF.

This clonotype was seen ten or more times. This chain joins TRBV7-9 and TRBJ2-1, with 7 bases matching TRBD2. This CDR3 has 15 amino acids. Unmatched junction bases numbered 10, after V lost 8 bases and J lost 3 bases. CDR1 is SEHNR, CDR2 FQNEAQ, per germline (reference sequence). The CDR3 sequence: CASPSERDRYNEQFF. The CDR3 DNA follows: TGTGCCAGCCCTTCCGAGCGGGACCGCTACAATGAGCAGTTCTTC.

The rearrangement uses TRBV7-9 and TRBJ1-3, with D possibly being TRBD1 (5 bases). V was pared by 1 base and J by 0 bases, with 13 bases between. The CDR3 length is 17 residues. Germline loops: CDR1 SEHNR, CDR2 FQNEAQ (reference sequence). CDR3 protein: CASSLGDGGISGNTIYF. The CDR3 coding sequence is TGTGCCAGCAGCTTAGGGGATGGGGGGATCTCTGGAAACACCATATATTTT.

Many counts were recorded for this clonotype. The chain recombines TRBV5-1 with TRBJ2-6; D is possibly TRBD1 (6 bases). CDR1 and CDR2 (germline): SGHRS, YFSETQ. V was clipped by 0 bases and J by 0 bases, with 13 bases between them. This CDR3 comprises 18 residues. CDR3 in amino acids: CASSLGQGTFSGANVLTF. CDR3 coding DNA: TGCGCCAGCAGCTTGGGGCAGGGGACCTTCTCTGGGGCCAACGTCCTGACTTTC.

The table lists this clonotype with many counts. The chain joins TRBV28 to TRBJ2-3; 8 bases agree with TRBD2. The CDR3 totals 14 residues. CDR1 is MDHEN and CDR2 is SYDVKM in the germline V gene. V lost 6 bases to trimming and J lost 4 bases; unmatched junction nucleotides: 6. The CDR3 nucleotides read TGTGCCAGCAGCTCCTCGGGGGGGCCAGATACGCAGTATTTT. Translating it yields CASSSSGGPDTQYF.

At least ten counts were recorded for this clonotype. This rearrangement joins TRBV29-1 to TRBJ1-1; 7 bases fit TRBD1. The germline CDR1 and CDR2 sequences are SQVTM and ANQGSEA. Losses at the gene ends were 7 bases for V and 5 bases for J; bases not matched to a gene: 10. The CDR3 runs to 13 residues. CDR3 sequence (DNA): TGCAGCGGTTTAACAGGGGTTTGGACTGAAGCTTTCTTT. Its protein product is CSGLTGVWTEAFF.

This chain joins TRBV2 and TRBJ1-5, with 7 bases identical to TRBD1. The germline gives CDR1 SNHLY, CDR2 FYNNEI. V lost 6 bases and J lost 3; bases outside the gene matches: 8. There are 15 residues in the CDR3. The CDR3 reads CASSVNRGANQPQHF. The CDR3 DNA reads TGTGCCAGCAGCGTCAACAGGGGTGCCAATCAGCCCCAGCATTTT.

This rearrangement joins TRBV20-1 to TRBJ1-5; 8 bases are a match to TRBD1. There are 13 residues in the CDR3. Losses at the gene ends were 0 bases for V and 9 bases for J; bases not matched to a gene: 4. Per germline, CDR1 DFQATT and CDR2 SNEGSKA (reference sequence). Written as DNA, the CDR3 is TGCAGTGCTAGAGAGACAGGGGTCCGGCCCCAGCATTTT. Translating it yields CSARETGVRPQHF.

This clonotype was detected only a few times. The chain couples TRBV7-3 to TRBJ2-2, with 11 nucleotides matching TRBD2. There are 13 residues in the CDR3. Trimming at V came to 4 bases and at J to 10 bases, leaving 2 bases not matched to a gene. CDR1 is SGHTA, CDR2 FQGTGA, per germline. CDR3 sequence reads: CASSSTSGAELFF. The CDR3 DNA is TGTGCCAGCAGCTCGACTAGCGGGGCGGAGCTGTTTTTT.

This chain uses TRBV28 with TRBJ1-5; TRBD1 aligns across 8 bases. The CDR3 contains 15 residues. V shed 8 bases, J shed 7 bases, and the junction held 13 bases outside the gene matches. From germline, CDR1 is MDHEN and CDR2 SYDVKM. The CDR3, as DNA: TGTGCCAGCCAGGACAGGGATGGAGGTTGGCAGCCCCAGCATTTT. It is translated as CASQDRDGGWQPQHF.

This clonotype came up many times. The rearrangement uses TRBV18 and TRBJ2-7; D tentatively fits TRBD1 or TRBD2 (6 bases each). Trimming shortened V by 3 bases and J by 1 base, and 13 bases separated the two germline ends. This CDR3 has 15 residues. CDR1 is KGHSH and CDR2 is LQKENI in the germline V gene. CDR3 DNA: TGTGCCAGCTCACCCACAAGGGGGACTTCCTACGAGCAGTACTTC. It encodes CASSPTRGTSYEQYF. Full variable domain (remainder filled in from reference TRBV18 and TRBJ2-7): NAGVMQNPRHLVRRRGQEARLRCSPMKGHSHVYWYRQLPEEGLKFMVYLQKENIIDESGMPKERFSAEFPKEGPSILRIQQVVRGDSAAYFCASSPTRGTSYEQYFGPGTRLTVT.